Following are 22 T cell receptor beta chains from one sample sequenced in a study of tumor-infiltrating lymphocytes in primary liver carcinoma. The researchers produced TCR beta cDNA from around 500 ng total RNA with a constant-region primer. TCR beta libraries came from three nested multiplex PCR rounds using slightly modified ARM-PCR. TRBV1-TRBV30 forward and Cbeta reverse primers drove the first two roughly 10-cycle rounds. Each CDR3 protein is one row after TCRdb ran MiXCR on the multiplex PCR reads. Here the sample spans about 330,000 distinct CDR3 sequences, 65% being singletons. Germline DNA was also extracted, while the blood RNA originated from unsorted whole blood. Input material: peripheral blood. These receptor sequences come from a middle-aged man with primary liver carcinoma and hepatitis B virus infection.

Remarks on this clonotype: Given a much more abundant clone one base away, this may be a read error. It is unclear where the CDR3 begins or ends on the DNA, so no DNA is shown, and the CDR3 is as TCRdb lists it. V is TRBV6-5 and J is TRBJ2-1; TRBD2, the D gene given by the table, was not confirmed from the DNA. The CDR3 adds up to 17 amino acids, both ends counted. From germline, CDR1 is MNHEY and CDR2 SVGAGI. CDR3 loop: CASSYQFGGGSYNEQLF.

Turning to this clonotype: The junction does not match germline at one end; this may be a read error. The chain recombines TRBV6-6 with TRBJ2-4, with D possibly matching TRBD1 (5 bases). Germline lookup yields CDR1 MNHNY and CDR2 SVGAGI (reference sequence). The CDR3 runs to 15 residues. CDR3 amino acids: CANSYPRGSKNIQYF. The CDR3 DNA reads as TGTGCCAACAGTTACCCAAGGGGATCCAAAAACATTCAGTACTTC.

Only a few counts were recorded for this clonotype. This chain uses TRBV10-3 with TRBJ1-6; D is ambiguous. The V and J ends lost 8 bases and 10 bases respectively, with 12 bases between them. This CDR3 spans 12 amino acids. Germline V CDR1 and CDR2: ENHRY, SYGVKD. The CDR3 region has the DNA TGTGCCATCCGAACCGAGGAATCACCCCTCCACTTT. Its protein product is CAIRTEESPLHF.

Comments on this clonotype: One base away lies a much larger clone, so this may be a sequencing read error. V gene TRBV6-2 or TRBV6-3 combines with J gene TRBJ2-1; D gene ambiguous. The CDR3 is made up of 15 amino acids. CDR1 and CDR2 (germline): MNHEY, SVGEGT. With 6 bases removed from V and 0 bases from J, the gap between germline ends came to 12 bases. Written as DNA, the CDR3 is TGTGCCAGCAGCTCCGGGTGCAACTCCTACAATGAGCAGTTCTTC. As protein: CASSSGCNSYNEQFF.

There are a few counts of this clonotype. A read error may account for a junction end that differs from germline. The V call is TRBV11-2, the J call TRBJ2-3; 11 nucleotides match TRBD2. The CDR3 has 19 residues. The germline CDR1 and CDR2 sequences are SGHAT and FQNNGV. The CDR3 region is CASSLLTVAGGARTDAQYF. CDR3 coding DNA: TGTGCCAGCAGCTTACTTACAGTAGCGGGAGGGGCCAGAACAGATGCGCAGTATTTT.

Remarks on this clonotype: A clone one base away is much larger, so this may be a read error. The chain carries TRBV10-3 and TRBJ1-2; perhaps TRBD1 as D (6 bases). Germline V lookup: CDR1 ENHRY, CDR2 SYGVKD. This CDR3 contains 13 residues. CDR3 in amino acids: CATSPPDSYGYTF. CDR3 bases: TGTGCCACCAGTCCCCCGGACAGCTATGGCTACACCTTC.

This clonotype was seen only once. Since a much larger clone is just one base distant, this may be a read error. The chain is built from TRBV6-2 or TRBV6-3 and TRBJ1-2; D is unresolved. V was clipped by 8 bases and J by 10 bases, with 11 bases between them. Per the germline V gene, CDR1 is MNHEY and CDR2 is SVGEGT. The CDR3 has 10 residues. The DNA of the CDR3 is TGTGCCAGCGGTCAAGAGGACTACACCTTC. Its protein product is CASGQEDYTF.

Concerning this clonotype itself: This may arise from a read error, as a much more abundant clone is one base away. The CDR3 loop is CGSSSTSAGAFSYNEQFF. The CDR3 DNA reads as TGTGGCAGCAGCTCAACGTCAGCGGGAGCTTTCTCCTACAATGAGCAGTTCTTC. The V gene is TRBV6-5, the J gene TRBJ2-1; 8 bases are shared with TRBD2. This CDR3 region has 18 residues. Germline CDR1 and CDR2: MNHEY and SVGAGI.

This clonotype came up many times. The chain combines TRBV6-6 with TRBJ1-5; TRBD1 aligns across 8 bases. This CDR3 is built from 15 residues. Germline V gene lookup returns CDR1 MNHNY and CDR2 SVGAGI (reference sequence). With V trimmed by 6 bases and J by 7 bases, 11 bases remained unmatched. Here the CDR3 DNA reads TGTGCCAGCAGCCTCTCGGGACAGGAAAGCCAGCCCCAGCATTTT. Residues: CASSLSGQESQPQHF.

This clonotype was counted only a few times. The chain joins TRBV13 to TRBJ2-3; 11 bases map to TRBD2. This CDR3 is 15 amino acids long. V shed 8 bases, J shed 0 bases, and the junction held 4 bases outside the gene matches. Germline V gene lookup returns CDR1 PRHDT and CDR2 FYEKMQ (reference sequence). CDR3 in DNA: TGTGCCAGCCGCCGGACTAGCGGGAGCACAGATACGCAGTATTTT. It translates to CASRRTSGSTDTQYF.

V usage is TRBV2 and J usage is TRBJ2-3, with 10 bases matching TRBD2. The CDR3 has 15 residues. Germline V CDR1 and CDR2: SNHLY, FYNNEI. V shed 7 bases and J 8 bases; nucleotides not matched to a gene: 12. DNA of the CDR3: TGTGCCAGCATTGCGGCTAGCGGGAGTGTCGGTACGCAGTATTTT. It encodes CASIAASGSVGTQYF. The whole variable domain, filled in from reference TRBV2 and TRBJ2-3, reads EPEVTQTPSHQVTQMGQEVILRCVPISNHLYFYWYRQILGQKVEFLVSFYNNEISEKSEIFDDQFSVERPDGSNFTLKIRSTKLEDSAMYFCASIAASGSVGTQYFGPGTRLTVL.

Concerning this clonotype itself: This sequence may be a read error, since a much larger clone differs from it by one base. V gene TRBV6-6 combines with J gene TRBJ1-1; no reliable D call. This CDR3 contains 14 residues. V shed 2 bases and J shed 6 bases, with 13 bases lying between them. CDR1 is MNHNY and CDR2 is SVGAGI in the germline V gene (reference sequence). CDR3 coding DNA: TGTGCCAGCAGTTACATCCGGTTTTTGGCTGAAGCTTTCTTT. It encodes CASSYIRFLAEAFF.

Notes on this clonotype: One base away lies a much larger clone, so this may be a sequencing read error. The chain links TRBV6-1 to TRBJ2-7; D might be TRBD1 (5 bases). The CDR3 extends over 17 amino acids. Trimming left V 5 bases short and J 5 bases short, with 25 bases between. Germline loops: CDR1 MNHNS, CDR2 SASEGT. CDR3 loop: CASSLPRQRNHAHEQYF. CDR3 sequence (DNA): TGTGCCAGCAGTTTACCTCGACAGCGTAACCATGCCCACGAGCAGTACTTC.

The chain recombines TRBV11-2 with TRBJ2-7, with 12 bases identical to TRBD1. The V and J ends lost 5 bases and 7 bases, in that order; junction bases with no gene match: 9. CDR1 SGHAT and CDR2 FQNNGV come from the germline V gene. The CDR3 contains 15 residues. CDR3 coding DNA: TGTGCCAGCAGCCAACAGGGACAGGGGGCTCGTGAGCAGTACTTC. Translated, it gives CASSQQGQGAREQYF.

Comments on this clonotype: A read error may be the cause here, since a much bigger clone is one base away. The gene calls are TRBV10-3 and TRBJ2-1; 11 bases map to TRBD2. CDR1 and CDR2 from the germline V gene are ENHRY and SYGVKD. The CDR3 contains 14 residues. The CDR3 loop reads CAIRGTSGYNEQLF. DNA for the CDR3: TGTGCCATCAGGGGGACTAGCGGATACAATGAGCAGCTCTTC.

This clonotype was counted ten times or more. This chain links TRBV4-1 with TRBJ1-3; D might be TRBD1 (5 bases). V was clipped by 2 bases and J by 0 bases, with 8 bases between them. The CDR3 totals 15 residues. Germline CDR1 and CDR2: MGHRA and YSYEKL. The CDR3 DNA is TGCGCCAGCAGCCAAAGGACAAGCTCTGGAAACACCATATATTTT. It encodes CASSQRTSSGNTIYF.

For this clonotype: This could be a read error, since a much larger clone is one nucleotide away. J is TRBJ2-2 and V is TRBV28; a weak D match, TRBD2 (7 bases). Trimming stripped 6 bases from V and 7 bases from J, with 21 bases between. The CDR3 extends over 16 amino acids. Looked up from germline, CDR1 is MDHEN and CDR2 is SYDVKM. CDR3 region: CASRETSWRQVGELFF. The CDR3 DNA sequence: TGTGCCAGCAGAGAGACTAGCTGGAGACAGGTCGGGGAGCTGTTTTTT.

In regard to this clonotype: A much more abundant neighbour one base away suggests this may be a read error. The chain employs TRBV6-2 or TRBV6-3 and TRBJ2-2; D possibly corresponds to TRBD2 (5 bases). The CDR3 length is 11 residues. Per the germline V gene, CDR1 is MNHEY and CDR2 is SVGEGT. The DNA for the CDR3 is TGTGCCAGCACCAATCACGGGGAGCGGTTTTTT. It translates to CASTNHGERFF.

The rearrangement joins TRBV7-9 to TRBJ2-2; D unresolved. The CDR3 totals 13 residues. V lost 1 base to trimming and J lost 10 bases, with 10 bases between them. Looked up from germline, CDR1 is SEHNR and CDR2 is FQNEAQ (reference sequence). This chain's CDR3 is CASSLESAEELFF. The CDR3 DNA follows: TGTGCCAGCAGCTTAGAATCTGCCGAGGAGCTGTTTTTT.

On this clonotype: Its ends do not fully match the called genes, so a read error is possible. The CDR3 DNA sequence: TGTGTCAGCGATTCGGGACTAGCTAACAATGAGCAGTTCTTC. It translates to CVSDSGLANNEQFF. V is TRBV6-1 and J is TRBJ2-1; TRBD2 aligns across 9 bases. Germline CDR1 is MNHNS and CDR2 is SASEGT. The CDR3 runs to 14 residues.

Points on this clonotype: One end of the junction is discordant with germline, which a read error may explain. This chain uses TRBV5-1 with TRBJ2-1; 7 nucleotides align to TRBD2. This CDR3 is built from 15 residues. Germline CDR1 SGHRS, CDR2 YFSETQ. The CDR3 spells CASILAGETYNEQFF. The CDR3 DNA follows: TGCGCCAGCATCTTGGCGGGAGAGACCTACAATGAGCAGTTCTTC.

A few counts support this clonotype. The chain uses TRBV4-1 and TRBJ1-4, with D tentatively TRBD1 (6 bases). The ends were cut back, 3 bases at V and 2 bases at J, with 13 bases in the middle. The CDR3 is 16 residues long. The germline V gene encodes CDR1 MGHRA and CDR2 YSYEKL. The CDR3 region has the DNA TGCGCCAGCAGCCATCCGTACAGGGAGACTAATGAAAAACTGTTTTTT. Protein product: CASSHPYRETNEKLFF.